Listed below are T cell receptor beta chains from one sample, sequenced in a study of blood T cell repertoires in COVID-19. TCRdb's table, derived via immunoSEQ multiplex PCR, lists solely in-frame clones and lacks some. The sample includes around 90,000 clones, 80% of them seen just once. The sample comprised peripheral blood. The origin of the receptors is a human donor in a cohort sampled during active COVID-19. Both conserved end residues are trimmed from each CDR3. The order of the fields is V gene, J gene, CDR3 protein.

>TRBV4-2|TRBJ1-1
ASRPDRSMNTEAF
>TRBV18|TRBJ2-7
ASSPGTGQYEQY
>TRBV6-5|TRBJ2-5
AIRGSGETQY
>TRBV6-5|TRBJ2-5
ASSYSIGEETQY
>TRBV10-3|TRBJ2-7
AISVPGTSGRYEQY
>TRBV11-2|TRBJ1-3
ASSLGSRRTIY
>TRBV5-1|TRBJ1-4
ASSFNDREDREKLF
>TRBV5-1|TRBJ1-1
ASSLALGHRLNTEAF
>TRBV11-2|TRBJ2-3
ASNRLAGTTSTDTQY
>TRBV28|TRBJ1-2
ASSLPGQGHTYGYT
>TRBV6-5|TRBJ1-1
ASTLLPGNTEAF
>TRBV7-9|TRBJ2-7
ASSFAPRGGYEQY
>TRBV19|TRBJ2-1
ASSIKVGGERDEQF
>TRBV28|TRBJ2-7
AIHPSAGGSTSSYEQY
>TRBV28|TRBJ1-3
ASTRLSGNTIY
>TRBV6-6|TRBJ2-7
ASSSWEYEQY
>TRBV18|TRBJ1-5
ASSKGRNQPQH
>TRBV19|TRBJ1-4
ASSIDGRTATNEKLF
>TRBV11-2|TRBJ2-7
ASSSPGENSYEQY
>TRBV7-3|TRBJ2-3
ASSSGLVKDTQY
>TRBV23-1|TRBJ2-7
ASSPSYEQY
>TRBV28|TRBJ2-1
ASSTWTGSYNEQF
>TRBV5-6|TRBJ2-7
ASNLDRFYEQY
>TRBV7-8|TRBJ2-1
ASSFPGSNEQF
>TRBV18|TRBJ2-2
ASSPSPLKTGELF
>TRBV7-9|TRBJ1-1
ASSARRGYGNTEAF
>TRBV7-9|TRBJ2-3
ASSPRRQVSTDTQY
>TRBV18|TRBJ2-7
ASSPAQGTEQY
>TRBV19|TRBJ1-1
ASSMGHRGTEAF
>TRBV18|TRBJ1-2
ASSPSEGSVANYGYT
>TRBV28|TRBJ2-7
ASSSQASGLYEQY